This T cell receptor (beta chain) is from a study of blood T cell repertoires in COVID-19. Study background: Sample material is recorded as cDNA or gDNA derived from T cells, B-cell-depleted T cells, or PBMCs.

CDR1 is SGHRS and CDR2 is YFSETQ in the germline V gene. V shed 3 bases, J shed 7 bases, and the junction held 8 bases outside the gene matches. The CDR3 totals 14 residues. Seattle patients were enrolled during active infection and followed longitudinally. Authors' analysis steps: It was from reference gene primer amplification that nucleated cell counts were estimated. Libraries were prepared by immunoSEQ multiplex PCR; TCRdb keeps only in-frame clonotypes and omits some of them. V, J and clone size were drawn from that table, and D and trimming were deduced from the DNA. The data show approximately 150,000 clones, approximately 92% seen once.

The sequence derives from a man between 18 and 35 years old with COVID-19, enrolled during active disease. The genes are TRBV5-1 and TRBJ2-7, with TRBD1 identical over 9 bases. Specimen: peripheral blood. In DNA form, the CDR3 reads TGCGCCAGCAGCTACTGGACAGGGGAGAGGGAGCAGTACTTC. Translated: CASSYWTGEREQYF.